The 26 T cell receptor beta chains presented below share a single source sample, sequenced in a study of glioma-infiltrating T cells. The iRepertoire nested amplicon-rescue multiplex PCR amplified TCR alpha and beta CDR3s from RNA. TCRdb itself ran the multiplex PCR reads through MiXCR, one entry per CDR3 protein. The sample lists approximately 110,000 distinct CDR3 sequences; roughly 25% were seen once. Sequenced sample: glioma tissue, nonneoplastic brain tissue, or PBMCs (not recorded which). The origin of the receptors is a human donor with low-grade glioma or glioblastoma, undergoing nonglioma brain surgery, or in good health (not recorded which).

This clonotype was detected a few times. The chain couples TRBV19 to TRBJ2-2; D unresolved. Germline values: CDR1 LNHDA, CDR2 SQIVND (reference sequence). V was pared by 3 bases and J by 2 bases, with 7 bases between. This CDR3 is 14 amino acids long. CDR3 residues: CASSIYTNTGELFF. As DNA, the CDR3 is TGTGCCAGTAGTATTTATACTAACACCGGGGAGCTGTTTTTT.

This clonotype has ten or more counts. This sequence joins TRBV19 and TRBJ1-1, with 7 positions matching TRBD1. The CDR3 has 14 residues. Germline V CDR1 and CDR2: LNHDA, SQIVND (reference sequence). Trimming at V came to 6 bases and at J to 5 bases, leaving 9 bases not matched to a gene. The CDR3 DNA follows: TGTGCCAGTAGAAAGGGGGCAGCGTCAACTGAAGCTTTCTTT. Translation: CASRKGAASTEAFF.

As to this clonotype: This may be a read error: a much more frequent sequence differs by one nucleotide. The V gene is TRBV4-3, the J gene TRBJ2-7, with a weak D call TRBD2 (7 bases). The germline V gene has CDR1 LGHNA and CDR2 YSLEER. Trimming removed 1 base from V and 3 bases from J, with 13 bases in between. The CDR3 has 15 amino acids. The CDR3 here is CASSQGTRGFYEQYF. The CDR3 nucleotides are TGCGCCAGCAGCCAAGGGACTAGGGGGTTCTACGAGCAGTACTTC.

On this clonotype: The junction and the germline gene differ at one end; a read error may be behind it. The chain links TRBV29-1 to TRBJ2-5, with a possible D match to TRBD2 (5 bases). The CDR3 runs 11 residues. CDR1 is SQVTM and CDR2 is ANQGSEA in the germline V gene. The CDR3 coding sequence is TGCAGCGTTCGCCTGGGAGAGACCGAGTACTTC. It codes for CSVRLGETEYF.

Comment on this clonotype: A much larger clone lies a single base off, so this may be a read error. V is TRBV7-2 and J is TRBJ2-7, with a weak D call TRBD1 (6 bases). Germline V gene data show CDR1 as SGHTA and CDR2 as FQGNSA. V lost 8 bases and J 1 base, leaving 21 bases between the germline ends. The CDR3 covers 16 residues. The CDR3 sequence is CASRARQAPMSYEQYF. The DNA for the CDR3 is TGTGCCAGCCGCGCCCGACAGGCTCCTATGTCCTACGAGCAGTACTTC.

This clonotype was counted only a few times. The chain carries TRBV12-3 or TRBV12-4 and TRBJ1-5, with 9 bases identical to TRBD1. The length of the CDR3 is 16 residues. Trimming cost V 3 bases and J 3 bases; bases outside gene matches: 6. The CDR3 sequence is CASSFSGQGSNQPQHF. The CDR3, as DNA: TGTGCCAGCAGTTTTTCGGGACAGGGATCCAATCAGCCCCAGCATTTT.

This clonotype was observed a handful of times. Mismatch with germline at one junction end may stem from a read error. The gene calls are TRBV12-3 or TRBV12-4 and TRBJ1-1; perhaps TRBD1 as D (6 bases). The CDR3 is 13 amino acids. The CDR3 reads CASSLTGNTGAFF. The CDR3 nucleotides are TGTGCCAGCAGTTTAACAGGGAACACTGGAGCTTTCTTT.

A word on this clonotype: This may be a read error, as it is one base from a much larger clone. The chain joins TRBV6-6 to TRBJ2-2; possibly TRBD1 or TRBD2 for D (5 bases each). V shed 3 bases and J shed 7 bases, with 12 bases lying between them. CDR3 length: 14 amino acids. Germline CDR1 and CDR2: MNHNY and SVGAGI (reference sequence). CDR3 sequence (DNA): TGTGCCAGCAGTTATGACAGCGGCATCGGGGAGCTGTTTTTT. It yields the protein CASSYDSGIGELFF.

V and J are TRBV12-3 or TRBV12-4 and TRBJ1-2; 9 bases line up with TRBD1. The CDR3 is 15 amino acids. The V gene end was trimmed by 6 bases and the J gene end by 6 bases; junction bases not matched to a gene: 11. The CDR3 region has the DNA TGTGCCAGCAGCATACCCGGGACAGGGAAAGATGGCTACACCTTC. Its protein product is CASSIPGTGKDGYTF.

This clonotype was detected many times. V gene TRBV7-2 combines with J gene TRBJ2-3; 7 bases map to TRBD2. Per germline, CDR1 SGHTA and CDR2 FQGNSA. The CDR3 has 15 residues. V was clipped by 6 bases and J by 4 bases; unmatched bases: 10. Here the CDR3 reads CASSRYGRPPDTQYF. The CDR3 nucleotides are TGTGCCAGCAGTCGATACGGGAGGCCCCCAGATACGCAGTATTTT.

This chain uses TRBV7-9 with TRBJ2-7, with D perhaps given as TRBD1 or TRBD2 (5 bases each). Per the germline V gene, CDR1 is SEHNR and CDR2 is FQNEAQ (reference sequence). The CDR3 covers 14 residues. Trimming removed 5 bases at V and 1 base at J, with 12 bases between. The CDR3 region has the DNA TGTGCCAGCAGCCGAGGGGACCTTTCCTACGAGCAGTACTTC. Translation gives CASSRGDLSYEQYF. The complete variable domain, with remaining parts taken from reference TRBV7-9 and TRBJ2-7, reads DTGVSQNPRHKITKRGQNVTFRCDPISEHNRLYWYRQTLGQGPEFLTYFQNEAQLEKSRLLSDRFSAERPKGSFSTLEIQRTEQGDSAMYLCASSRGDLSYEQYFGPGTRLTVT.

This rearrangement joins TRBV29-1 to TRBJ2-7; TRBD2 is a possible D gene (6 bases). CDR3 length: 13 residues. The V end lost 4 bases, the J end lost 6 bases, and 16 bases lay between the germline ends. The V gene's germline CDR1 is SQVTM and CDR2 ANQGSEA. CDR3 bases: TGCAGCGTTGGGGACTTCAAGCCAGGCGAGCAGTACTTC. This gives the protein CSVGDFKPGEQYF.

This clonotype came up many times. The chain employs TRBV6-1 and TRBJ2-1; 8 positions match TRBD2. With V trimmed by 8 bases and J by 7 bases, 10 bases remained unmatched. CDR1 and CDR2 from the germline V gene are MNHNS and SASEGT. This CDR3 region has 14 residues. In nucleotides, the CDR3 is TGTGCCAGCTCCACCGGGACTAGTCCTAATGAGCAGTTCTTC. Its translation is CASSTGTSPNEQFF.

This clonotype was recorded at least ten times. DNA for the CDR3: TGCAGTGCTAGAGTCGCAGGCCGGAACACTGAAGCTTTCTTT. Its protein product is CSARVAGRNTEAFF. This chain joins TRBV20-1 and TRBJ1-1; D remains unclear. This CDR3 has 14 amino acids. CDR1 DFQATT and CDR2 SNEGSKA come from the germline V gene (reference sequence). The ends were cut back, 1 base at V and 1 base at J, with 10 bases in the middle.

Concerning this clonotype: A much more abundant neighbour one base away suggests this may be a read error. The chain recombines TRBV10-3 with TRBJ1-1; a possible D gene is TRBD1 (6 bases). Germline V gene data show CDR1 as ENHRY and CDR2 as SYGVKD. This CDR3 has 13 residues. V was trimmed by 7 bases and J by 10 bases, leaving 19 bases between them. The CDR3 loop is CAITSDSGRRAFF. The CDR3 DNA reads as TGTGCCATCACCTCGGACAGTGGACGGAGAGCTTTCTTT.

There are many counts of this clonotype. The CDR3 protein is CASSYSTGAGELFF. CDR3 DNA: TGTGCCAGCTCGTACTCTACGGGCGCCGGGGAGCTGTTTTTT. This chain uses TRBV18 with TRBJ2-2; D call uncertain. V was clipped by 6 bases and J by 6 bases, with 14 bases between them. The CDR3 consists of 14 residues. CDR1 is KGHSH and CDR2 is LQKENI in the germline V gene.

This clonotype was counted ten times or more. The chain combines TRBV2 with TRBJ2-1; TRBD2 matches at 9 bases. Germline lookup yields CDR1 SNHLY and CDR2 FYNNEI. The CDR3 has 13 residues. V was pared by 7 bases and J by 4 bases, with 2 bases of the junction left unmatched. The CDR3 nucleotides read TGTGCCAGCAAGCGGGAGGAATACAATGAGCAGTTCTTC. It encodes CASKREEYNEQFF.

This clonotype showed up many times. The rearrangement uses TRBV10-3 and TRBJ2-7; TRBD1 aligns across 8 bases. With V trimmed by 6 bases and J by 4 bases, 2 bases remained unmatched. Per the germline V gene, CDR1 is ENHRY and CDR2 is SYGVKD. The CDR3 sequence is 12 residues long. For the CDR3, the DNA is TGTGCCATCAGCCGACAGGGGTACGAGCAGTACTTC. It codes for CAISRQGYEQYF.

This chain joins TRBV7-9 and TRBJ2-7, with 8 bases aligning to TRBD1. Germline V gene lookup returns CDR1 SEHNR and CDR2 FQNEAQ (reference sequence). V lost 8 bases, J lost 2 bases, and 11 bases stayed unmatched. This CDR3 is built from 15 residues. The chain's CDR3 is CASCSWTGKPYEQYF. The CDR3 bases are TGTGCCAGCTGCTCCTGGACAGGGAAGCCCTACGAGCAGTACTTC.

This clonotype occurred many times. The chain is built from TRBV27 and TRBJ2-1; D is unclear. The germline gives CDR1 MNHEY, CDR2 SMNVEV (reference sequence). This CDR3 has 14 amino acids. With 4 bases removed from V and 2 bases from J, the gap between germline ends came to 9 bases. The DNA of the CDR3 is TGTGCCAGCAGTTCTTTGTCGGCCTACAATGAGCAGTTCTTC. Protein product: CASSSLSAYNEQFF.

This clonotype was seen ten or more times. This chain uses TRBV27 with TRBJ2-3, with D perhaps matching TRBD2 (5 bases). The CDR3 has 14 amino acids. Trimming took 4 bases from V and 9 from J, leaving 17 bases between them. Per the germline V gene, CDR1 is MNHEY and CDR2 is SMNVEV (reference sequence). Here the CDR3 reads CASSSTGVGLTQYF. The CDR3 DNA reads as TGTGCCAGCAGTTCCACCGGGGTCGGACTCACGCAGTATTTT.

To note about this clonotype: This sequence may be a read error, since a much larger clone differs from it by one base. The CDR3 loop is CASSYWWQGSYEQYF. The CDR3 nucleotides are TGTGCCAGCAGTTACTGGTGGCAGGGCTCCTACGAGCAGTACTTC. The rearrangement joins TRBV6-6 to TRBJ2-7; TRBD1 might be the D (5 bases). Trimming pared 1 base from V and 0 bases from J, leaving 10 bases between. The germline gives CDR1 MNHNY, CDR2 SVGAGI (reference sequence). The CDR3 has 15 residues.

This clonotype has a count of ten or more. The chain uses TRBV6-1 and TRBJ1-2; 7 bases fit TRBD1. V shed 0 bases, J shed 5 bases, and the junction held 9 bases outside the gene matches. The CDR3 contains 16 residues. Germline CDR1 and CDR2: MNHNS and SASEGT. Here the CDR3 DNA reads TGTGCCAGCAGTGAAGCTCACGGACAGGCTATATATGGCTACACCTTC. Translated: CASSEAHGQAIYGYTF.

The rearrangement links TRBV27 to TRBJ2-1; 7 bases are shared with TRBD1. J gave up 0 bases and V 6 bases, and 11 bases lay outside the gene matches. CDR3 length: 17 amino acids. CDR1 MNHEY and CDR2 SMNVEV come from the germline V gene (reference sequence). CDR3 bases: TGTGCCAGCAGCACACGGGACAGTCTTCGCTCCTACAATGAGCAGTTCTTC. Its translation is CASSTRDSLRSYNEQFF.

For this clonotype: A much larger clone is a single base away; this may be a read error. The CDR3 region is CASSPGLHYEQYF. CDR3 DNA: TGCGCCAGCAGCCCAGGCCTCCACTACGAGCAGTACTTC. This chain links TRBV4-1 with TRBJ2-7; no definite D call. V shed 4 bases and J shed 3 bases, with 10 bases lying between them. Germline values: CDR1 MGHRA, CDR2 YSYEKL. This CDR3 has 13 amino acids.

This clonotype has at least ten counts. J is TRBJ1-5 and V is TRBV6-1; D unresolved. The CDR3 consists of 16 residues. V lost 0 bases, J lost 0 bases, and 9 bases lay in between. Per germline, CDR1 MNHNS and CDR2 SASEGT. This CDR3 reads CASSEAGSTSNQPQHF. The DNA of the CDR3 is TGTGCCAGCAGTGAAGCGGGCTCTACTAGCAATCAGCCCCAGCATTTT.